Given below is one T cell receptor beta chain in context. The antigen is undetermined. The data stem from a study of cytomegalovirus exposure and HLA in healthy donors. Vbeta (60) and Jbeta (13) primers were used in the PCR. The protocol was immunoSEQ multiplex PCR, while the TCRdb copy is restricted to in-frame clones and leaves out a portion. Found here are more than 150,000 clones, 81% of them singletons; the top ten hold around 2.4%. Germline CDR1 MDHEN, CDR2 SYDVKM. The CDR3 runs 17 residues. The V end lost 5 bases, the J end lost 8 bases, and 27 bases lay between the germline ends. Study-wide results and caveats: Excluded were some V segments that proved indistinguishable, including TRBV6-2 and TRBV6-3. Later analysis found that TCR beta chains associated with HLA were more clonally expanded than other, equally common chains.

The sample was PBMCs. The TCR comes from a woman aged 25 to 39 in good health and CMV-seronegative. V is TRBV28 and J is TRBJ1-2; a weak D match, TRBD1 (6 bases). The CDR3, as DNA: TGTGCCAGCAGTCTCACCTCCACGGGGGGCTCGACCTGGGGCTACACCTTC. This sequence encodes CASSLTSTGGSTWGYTF.